This TCR beta chain derives from a study of post-analysis software for immune sequencing data. The authors incorporated unique molecular identifiers into the TCR beta cDNA libraries. Using its own MiXCR run on the PCR reads, TCRdb lists one record per CDR3 protein. The data hold roughly 620,000 distinct CDR3 sequences, with about 44% observed a single time. Concerning this clonotype itself: What it binds is not known.

V lost 5 bases, J lost 8 bases, and 15 bases lay in between. The CDR3 extends over 14 amino acids. Germline loops: CDR1 SEHNR, CDR2 FQNEAQ (reference sequence). The study's findings and limits: Roughly five TRBV segments were more frequent in patients than controls; TRBV5-6, TRBV5-1 and TRBV20-1 belonged to this group.

The sequenced sample was blood. V is TRBV7-9 and J is TRBJ2-2, with unresolved D. The source is a girl aged 5-17 years with multiple sclerosis. Here the CDR3 DNA reads TGTGCCAGCAGCCCCATTATGGGTGTGGGGGAGCTGTTTTTT. Translation gives CASSPIMGVGELFF.